This T cell receptor (beta chain) was recorded in a study of regulatory T cells in long-lasting Graves disease. Notes on the study in general: Persistent Graves' patients showed reduced TCR diversity versus newly diagnosed patients.

Time point meaning: newly diagnosed GD, antithyroid drugs for less than 3 months. The TCR library used RNA extracted from PBMCs. This clonotype occurred a few times. Antigen: not known. CDR1 is SQVTM and CDR2 is ANQGSEA in the germline V gene. The CDR3 has 13 amino acids. The V and J ends lost 6 bases and 5 bases, in that order; junction bases with no gene match: 7. Libraries of TCR beta came from iRepertoire HTBI primers plus Arm-PCR of CDR3 regions. TCRdb ran MiXCR on the multiplex PCR reads and lists one entry per CDR3 protein. This sample has about 420,000 distinct CDR3 sequences; roughly 15% occur once, and the top ten carry 23%. This sample also belongs to another study, concerning T cells in Graves' hyperthyroidism and ophthalmopathy.

This clonotype was obtained from a woman aged 18 to 35 with Graves disease. The sequenced sample was peripheral blood mononuclear cells (PBMCs), obtained at new diagnosis, from a patient treated with antithyroid drugs. The V and J genes are TRBV29-1 and TRBJ1-5, with 7 bases lining up with TRBD1. CDR3 region: CSVLGGADQPQHF. As DNA, the CDR3 is TGCAGCGTCCTAGGGGGCGCGGATCAGCCCCAGCATTTT.